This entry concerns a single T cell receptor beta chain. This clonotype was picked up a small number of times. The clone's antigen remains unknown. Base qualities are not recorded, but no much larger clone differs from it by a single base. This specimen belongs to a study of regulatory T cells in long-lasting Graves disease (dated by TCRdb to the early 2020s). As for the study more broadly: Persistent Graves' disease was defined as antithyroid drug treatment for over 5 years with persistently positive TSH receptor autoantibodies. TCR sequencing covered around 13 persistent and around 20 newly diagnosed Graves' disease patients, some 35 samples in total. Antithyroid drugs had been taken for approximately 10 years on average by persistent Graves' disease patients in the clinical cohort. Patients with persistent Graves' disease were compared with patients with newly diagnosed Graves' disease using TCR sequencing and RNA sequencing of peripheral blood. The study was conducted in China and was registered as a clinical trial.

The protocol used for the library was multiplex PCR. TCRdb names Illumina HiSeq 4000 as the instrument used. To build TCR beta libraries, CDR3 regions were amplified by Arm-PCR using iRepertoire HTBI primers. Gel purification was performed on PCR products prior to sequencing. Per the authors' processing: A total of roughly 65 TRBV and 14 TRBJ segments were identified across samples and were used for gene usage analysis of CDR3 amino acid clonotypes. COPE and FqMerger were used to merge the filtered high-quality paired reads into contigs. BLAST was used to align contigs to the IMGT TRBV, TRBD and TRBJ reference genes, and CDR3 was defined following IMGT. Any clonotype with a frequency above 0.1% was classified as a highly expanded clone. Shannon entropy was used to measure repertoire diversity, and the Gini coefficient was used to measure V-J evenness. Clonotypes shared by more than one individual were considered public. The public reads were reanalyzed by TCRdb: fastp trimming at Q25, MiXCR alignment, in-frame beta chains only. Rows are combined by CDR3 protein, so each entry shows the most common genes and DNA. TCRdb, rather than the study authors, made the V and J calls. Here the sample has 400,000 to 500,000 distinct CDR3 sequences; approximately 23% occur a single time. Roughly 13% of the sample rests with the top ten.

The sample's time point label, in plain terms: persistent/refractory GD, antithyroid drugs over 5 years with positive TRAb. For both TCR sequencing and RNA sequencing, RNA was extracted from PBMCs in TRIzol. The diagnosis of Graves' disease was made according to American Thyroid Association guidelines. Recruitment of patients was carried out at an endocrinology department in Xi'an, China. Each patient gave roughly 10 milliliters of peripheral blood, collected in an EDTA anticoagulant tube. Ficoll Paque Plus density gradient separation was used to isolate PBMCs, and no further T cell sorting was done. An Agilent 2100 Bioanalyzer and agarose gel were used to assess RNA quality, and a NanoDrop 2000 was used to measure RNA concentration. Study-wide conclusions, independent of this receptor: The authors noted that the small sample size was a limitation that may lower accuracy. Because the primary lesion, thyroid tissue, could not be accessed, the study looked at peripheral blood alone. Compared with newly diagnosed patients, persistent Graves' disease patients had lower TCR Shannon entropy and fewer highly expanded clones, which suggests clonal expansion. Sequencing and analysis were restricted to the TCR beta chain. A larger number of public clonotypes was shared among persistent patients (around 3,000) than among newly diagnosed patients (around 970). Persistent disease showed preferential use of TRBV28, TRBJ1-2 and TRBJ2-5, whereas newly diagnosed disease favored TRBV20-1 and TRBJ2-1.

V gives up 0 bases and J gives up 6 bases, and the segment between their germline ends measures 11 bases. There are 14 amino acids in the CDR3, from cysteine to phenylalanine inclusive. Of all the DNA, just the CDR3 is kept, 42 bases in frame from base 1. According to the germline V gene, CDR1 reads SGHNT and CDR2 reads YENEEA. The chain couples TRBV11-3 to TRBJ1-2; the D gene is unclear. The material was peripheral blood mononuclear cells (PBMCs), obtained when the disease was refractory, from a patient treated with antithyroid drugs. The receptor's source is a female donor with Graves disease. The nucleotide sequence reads TGTGCCAGCAGCTTAGATAGGCAAGCCCATGGCTACACCTTC. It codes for CASSLDRQAHGYTF.